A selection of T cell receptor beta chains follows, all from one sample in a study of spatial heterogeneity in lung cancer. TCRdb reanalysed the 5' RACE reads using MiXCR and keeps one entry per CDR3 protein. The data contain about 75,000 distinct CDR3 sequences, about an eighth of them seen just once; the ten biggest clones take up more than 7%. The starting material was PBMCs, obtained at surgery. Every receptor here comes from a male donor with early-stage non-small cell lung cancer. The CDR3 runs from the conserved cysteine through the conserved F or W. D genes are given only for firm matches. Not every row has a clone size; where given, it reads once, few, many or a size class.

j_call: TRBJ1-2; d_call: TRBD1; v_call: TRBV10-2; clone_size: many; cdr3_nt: TGCGCCAGCAGTGACAGGGGACAGCCGTCTAACTATGGCTACACCTTC; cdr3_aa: CASSDRGQPSNYGYTF
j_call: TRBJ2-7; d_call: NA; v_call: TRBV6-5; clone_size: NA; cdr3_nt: TGTGCCAGCAGTTACGGGAAATCCTACGAGCAGTACTTC; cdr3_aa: CASSYGKSYEQYF
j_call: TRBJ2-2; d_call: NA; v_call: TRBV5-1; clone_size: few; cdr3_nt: TGCGCCAGCAGTGCACGTTGGGGGCGCGACACCGGGGAGCTGTTTTTT; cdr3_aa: CASSARWGRDTGELFF
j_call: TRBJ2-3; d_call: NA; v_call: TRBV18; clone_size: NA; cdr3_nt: TGTGCCAGCTCACTTGCCACCTTGACAGATACGCAGTATTTT; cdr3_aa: CASSLATLTDTQYF
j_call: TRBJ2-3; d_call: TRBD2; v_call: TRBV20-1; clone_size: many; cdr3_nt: TGCAGTGCTAGGGTGACTAGCGGAAGGAATACGCAGTATTTT; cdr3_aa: CSARVTSGRNTQYF
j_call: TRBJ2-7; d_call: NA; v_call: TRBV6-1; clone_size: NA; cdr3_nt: TGTGCCAGCAGAATCGCGGGACAGACACCCTACGAGCAGTACTTC; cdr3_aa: CASRIAGQTPYEQYF
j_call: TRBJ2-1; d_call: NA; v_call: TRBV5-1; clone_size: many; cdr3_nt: TGCGCCAGCAGCCACTCGGGCGCTGGGGAGCATGAGCAGTTCTTC; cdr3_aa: CASSHSGAGEHEQFF
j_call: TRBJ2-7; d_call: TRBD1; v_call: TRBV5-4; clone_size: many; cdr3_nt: TGTGCCAGCAGCTTGGATCGGGCACAGGGGTCCATAACCTACGAGCAGTACTTC; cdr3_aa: CASSLDRAQGSITYEQYF
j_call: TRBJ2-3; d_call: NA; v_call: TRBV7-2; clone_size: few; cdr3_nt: TGTGCCAGCAGCTTCCTTACAGATACGCAGTATTTT; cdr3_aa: CASSFLTDTQYF
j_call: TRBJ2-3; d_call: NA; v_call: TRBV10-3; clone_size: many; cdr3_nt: TGTGCCATCAGCCCGGGACTGAGCACAGATACGCAGTATTTT; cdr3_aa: CAISPGLSTDTQYF
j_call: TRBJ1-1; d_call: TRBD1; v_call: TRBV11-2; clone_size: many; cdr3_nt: TGTGCCAGCAGTCTGACAGGGCCCATGAACACTGAAGCTTTCTTT; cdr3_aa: CASSLTGPMNTEAFF
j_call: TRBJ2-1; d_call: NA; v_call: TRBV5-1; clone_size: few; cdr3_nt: TGCGCCAGCAGCTTGGACGGAGGGGCCTTAGATGAGCAGTTCTTC; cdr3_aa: CASSLDGGALDEQFF
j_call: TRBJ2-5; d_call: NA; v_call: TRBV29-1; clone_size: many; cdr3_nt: TGCAGCGCCGAAGTGGGGGCACAGGAGACCCAGTACTTC; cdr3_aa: CSAEVGAQETQYF
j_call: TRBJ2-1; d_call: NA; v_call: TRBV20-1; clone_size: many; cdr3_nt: TGCAGTGCTAGCGCCACCCCGCCGGAGCAGTTCTTC; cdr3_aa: CSASATPPEQFF
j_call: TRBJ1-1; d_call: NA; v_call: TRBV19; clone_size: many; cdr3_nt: TGTGCCAGTAGTTCCCCCGGGGGGGGAGGCACTGAAGCTTTCTTT; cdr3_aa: CASSSPGGGGTEAFF
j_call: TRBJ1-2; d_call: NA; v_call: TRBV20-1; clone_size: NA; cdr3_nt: TGCAGTGCTAGAGATGCTGGGCAGTACCTCTATGGCTACACCTTC; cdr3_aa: CSARDAGQYLYGYTF
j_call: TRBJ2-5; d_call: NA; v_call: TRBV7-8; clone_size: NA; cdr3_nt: TGTGCCAGCAGCTTAGACAGGGAGGGGACCCAGTACTTC; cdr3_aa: CASSLDREGTQYF
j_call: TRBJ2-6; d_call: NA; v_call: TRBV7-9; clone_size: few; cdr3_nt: TGTGCCAGCAGCTTAGAGAGACTTCGGGCCCTGACTTTC; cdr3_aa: CASSLERLRALTF
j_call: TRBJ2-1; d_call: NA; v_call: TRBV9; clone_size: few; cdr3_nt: TGTGCCAGCAGCGTAGGCGGAGCCTACAATGAGCAGTTCTTC; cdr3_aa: CASSVGGAYNEQFF
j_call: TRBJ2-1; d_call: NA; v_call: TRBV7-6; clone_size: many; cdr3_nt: TGTGCCAGCAGCTTAGACCTAAACTTCTACAATGAGCAGTTCTTC; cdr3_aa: CASSLDLNFYNEQFF
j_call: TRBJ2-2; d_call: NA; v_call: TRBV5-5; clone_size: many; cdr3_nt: TGTGCCAGCAGCCTGCAGGCTAGCCCCGGGGAGCTGTTTTTT; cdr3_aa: CASSLQASPGELFF
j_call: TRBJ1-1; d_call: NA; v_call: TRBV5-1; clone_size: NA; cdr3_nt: TGCGCCAGCAGCCGGGGAGAAATGAACACTGAAGCTTTCTTT; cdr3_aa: CASSRGEMNTEAFF
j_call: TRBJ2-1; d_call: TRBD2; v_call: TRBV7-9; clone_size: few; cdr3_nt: TGTGCCAGCAGCCCCACTAGCGGGGTTTTCAATGAGCAGTTCTTC; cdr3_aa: CASSPTSGVFNEQFF
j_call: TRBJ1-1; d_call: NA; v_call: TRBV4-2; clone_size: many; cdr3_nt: TGTGCCAGCAGCCAAGACCGGAGAACTGAAGCTTTCTTT; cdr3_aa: CASSQDRRTEAFF
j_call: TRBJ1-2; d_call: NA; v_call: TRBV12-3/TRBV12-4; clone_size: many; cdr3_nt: TGTGCCAGCAGTCGTTCAGGCAACTATGGCTACACCTTC; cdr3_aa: CASSRSGNYGYTF
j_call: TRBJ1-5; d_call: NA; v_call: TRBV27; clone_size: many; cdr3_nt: TGTGCCAGCAGTTCAACCTCCTTGCCCCAGCATTTT; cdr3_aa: CASSSTSLPQHF
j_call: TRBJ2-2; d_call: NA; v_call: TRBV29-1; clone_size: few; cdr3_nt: TGCAGCGGGGGGTTGACGAACACCGGGGAGCTGTTTTTT; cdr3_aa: CSGGLTNTGELFF
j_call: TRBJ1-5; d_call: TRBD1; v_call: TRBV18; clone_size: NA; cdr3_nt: TGTGCCAGCTCACCCGTTGGACAGGGCCTGGGTCAGCCCCAGCATTTT; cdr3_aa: CASSPVGQGLGQPQHF
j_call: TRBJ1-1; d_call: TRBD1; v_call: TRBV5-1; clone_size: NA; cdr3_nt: TGCGCCAGCAGCTTGTTGGGACAGGGAACTGAAGCTTTCTTT; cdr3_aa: CASSLLGQGTEAFF
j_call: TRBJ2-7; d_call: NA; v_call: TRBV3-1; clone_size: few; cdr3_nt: TGTGCCAGCAGCCCCCGCACTAGCAGCATGCGGGAGCAGTACTTC; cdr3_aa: CASSPRTSSMREQYF
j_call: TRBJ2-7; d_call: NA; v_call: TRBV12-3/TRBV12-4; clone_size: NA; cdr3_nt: TGTGCCAGCAGTTTAGCGGGAATTAACTACGAGCAGTACTTC; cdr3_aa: CASSLAGINYEQYF
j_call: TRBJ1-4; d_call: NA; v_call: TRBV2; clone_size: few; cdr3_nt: TGTGCCAGCAGTGCAGCCGAGTCCTTGCGGAAACTGTTTTTT; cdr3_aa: CASSAAESLRKLFF
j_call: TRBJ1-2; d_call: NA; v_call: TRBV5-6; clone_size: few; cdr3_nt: TGTGCCAGCAGCTTGGGCGCAGCTAACTATGGCTACACCTTC; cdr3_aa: CASSLGAANYGYTF
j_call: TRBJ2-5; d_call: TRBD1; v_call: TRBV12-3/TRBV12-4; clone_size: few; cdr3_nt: TGTGCCAGCAGCTCGCCGGGACAGGGGGCCCGGTACCAAGAGACCCAGTACTTC; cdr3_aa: CASSSPGQGARYQETQYF
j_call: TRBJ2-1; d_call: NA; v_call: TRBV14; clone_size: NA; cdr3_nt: TGTGCCAGCAGCCCCTTGGGGCCCTCCTACAATGAGCAGTTCTTC; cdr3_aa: CASSPLGPSYNEQFF
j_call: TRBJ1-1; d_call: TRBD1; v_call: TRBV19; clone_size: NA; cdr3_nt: TGTGCCAGTACCCTAGGGACAGCGACGAAAGCTTTCTTT; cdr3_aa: CASTLGTATKAFF
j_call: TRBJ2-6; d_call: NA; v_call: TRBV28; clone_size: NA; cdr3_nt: TGTGCCAGCCTCGACCCAGTTAGGGCCAACGTCCTGACTTTC; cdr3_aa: CASLDPVRANVLTF
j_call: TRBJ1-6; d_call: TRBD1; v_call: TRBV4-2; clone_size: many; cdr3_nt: TGTGCCAGCAGCCAAGACGGGGACAGGGGGCTTTCACCCCTCCACTTT; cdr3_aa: CASSQDGDRGLSPLHF
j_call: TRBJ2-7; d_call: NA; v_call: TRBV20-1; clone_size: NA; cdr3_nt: TGCAGTGCTAGAGGTAGTTTTAAGACGGACGAGCAGTACTTC; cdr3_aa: CSARGSFKTDEQYF
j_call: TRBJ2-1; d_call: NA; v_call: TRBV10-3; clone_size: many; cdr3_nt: TGTGCCATCAGTGAAGGCAATGAGCAGTTCTTC; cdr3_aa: CAISEGNEQFF
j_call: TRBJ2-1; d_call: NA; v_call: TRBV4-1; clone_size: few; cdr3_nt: TGCGCCAGCAGCCAAGTCAACAATTGGAATGAGCAGTTCTTC; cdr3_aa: CASSQVNNWNEQFF
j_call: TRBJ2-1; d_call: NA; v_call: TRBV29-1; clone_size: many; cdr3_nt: TGCAGCGTTGCCCCTCTTGGGGGTAATGAGCAGTTCTTC; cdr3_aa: CSVAPLGGNEQFF
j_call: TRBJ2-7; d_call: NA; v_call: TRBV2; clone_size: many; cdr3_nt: TGTGCCAGCGGAAACTACGAGCAGTACTTC; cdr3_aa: CASGNYEQYF
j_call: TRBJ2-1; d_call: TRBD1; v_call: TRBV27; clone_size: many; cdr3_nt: TGTGCATCCCGGACAGGGTCGGACAATGAGCAGTTCTTC; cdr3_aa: CASRTGSDNEQFF